This TCR beta chain was identified in a study of T cell repertoires in cytomegalovirus infection. General study points: Based on cumulative public TCR beta family frequency, carriers of CMV plus the relevant HLA were identified.

In this sample, this clonotype turned up many times. The antigen remains undetermined. Via MiXCR, TCRdb re-called the reads, giving one row per CDR3 protein. The data contain 400,000 to 550,000 distinct CDR3 sequences, roughly 10% of them singletons. Trimming left V 4 bases short and J 3 bases short, with 12 bases between. CDR1 is LGHNA and CDR2 is YNFKEQ in the germline V gene. The CDR3 is 14 residues long. The sequencing sample was made of PBMCs. This receptor was identified in a human donor in good health (CMV status not recorded). Some clones in this sample may be carry-over from other donors' samples. The chain is built from TRBV4-2 and TRBJ2-5, with a weak D call TRBD1 (5 bases). CDR3 nucleotides: TGTGCCAGCAGCCCCGCAGGGTCGGAAGAGACCCAGTACTTC. It yields the protein CASSPAGSEETQYF.